This T cell receptor (beta chain) was profiled in a study of OX40 agonist ivuxolimab in advanced cancers. Study summary: All patients had ivuxolimab intravenously every 2 weeks at 0.01 to 10 mg/kg. It was permissible to have had prior anti-PD-1, anti-PD-L1 or anti-CTLA-4 therapy, and approximately 38% had some. Dose-escalation patients had hepatocellular carcinoma, melanoma, renal cell or head and neck cancer.

Patients were ineligible given autoimmune disease history or systemic immunosuppression. Produced via immunoSEQ multiplex PCR; TCRdb's table is partial and in-frame only. The sample has approximately 60,000 clones, approximately 82% seen once. The sequences come from CD4+ or CD8+ T cells sorted from blood, collected in a trial of the OX40 agonist ivuxolimab. The receptor was isolated from an adult with an advanced solid tumor such as melanoma, head and neck, liver or kidney cancer.

The CDR3 bases are TGTGCCAGCAGCCCCTCCCTCCCAGGGGCGCAAGGTGGCTACACCTTC. It translates to CASSPSLPGAQGGYTF. This sequence joins TRBV7-2 and TRBJ1-2; TRBD1 might be the D (6 bases). The CDR3 has 16 residues. The germline V gene encodes CDR1 SGHTA and CDR2 FQGNSA. The V and J ends lost 5 bases and 7 bases respectively, with 23 bases between them.